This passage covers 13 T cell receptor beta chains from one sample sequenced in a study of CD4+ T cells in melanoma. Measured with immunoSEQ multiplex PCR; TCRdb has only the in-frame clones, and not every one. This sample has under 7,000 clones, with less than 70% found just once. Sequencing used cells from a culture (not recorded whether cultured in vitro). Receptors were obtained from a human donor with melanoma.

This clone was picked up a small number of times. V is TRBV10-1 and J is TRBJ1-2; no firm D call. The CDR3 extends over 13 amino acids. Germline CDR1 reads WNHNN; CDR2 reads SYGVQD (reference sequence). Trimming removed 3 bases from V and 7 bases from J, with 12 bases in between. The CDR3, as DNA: TGCGCCAGCAGTGAACCGGTGCCCTGTGGCTACACCTTC. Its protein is CASSEPVPCGYTF.

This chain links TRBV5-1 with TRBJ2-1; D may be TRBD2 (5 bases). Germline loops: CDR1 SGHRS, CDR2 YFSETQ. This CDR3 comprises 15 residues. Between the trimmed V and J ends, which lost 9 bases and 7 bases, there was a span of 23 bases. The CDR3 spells CATRPVEGSQNEQFF. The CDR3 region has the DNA TGCGCCACTCGACCGGTAGAAGGGAGCCAGAATGAGCAGTTCTTC.

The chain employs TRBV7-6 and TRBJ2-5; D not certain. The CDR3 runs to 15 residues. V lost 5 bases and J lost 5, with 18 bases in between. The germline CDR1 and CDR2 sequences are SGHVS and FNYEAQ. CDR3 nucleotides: TGTGCCAGCAGCCCCGGGCACCGAGTAGGGGAGACCCAGTACTTC. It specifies CASSPGHRVGETQYF.

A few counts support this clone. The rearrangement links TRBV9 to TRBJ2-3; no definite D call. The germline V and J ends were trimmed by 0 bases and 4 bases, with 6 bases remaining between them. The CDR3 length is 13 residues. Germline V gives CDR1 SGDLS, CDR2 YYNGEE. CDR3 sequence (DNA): TGTGCCAGCAGCGTAGTTAAGGCAGATACGCAGTATTTT. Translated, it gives CASSVVKADTQYF.

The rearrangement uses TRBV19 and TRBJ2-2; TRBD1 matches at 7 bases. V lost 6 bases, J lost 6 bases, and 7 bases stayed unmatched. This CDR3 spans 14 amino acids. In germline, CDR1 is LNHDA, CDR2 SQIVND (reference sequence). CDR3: CASRGQGVPGELFF. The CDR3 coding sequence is TGTGCCAGTAGAGGGCAGGGGGTCCCCGGGGAGCTGTTTTTT.

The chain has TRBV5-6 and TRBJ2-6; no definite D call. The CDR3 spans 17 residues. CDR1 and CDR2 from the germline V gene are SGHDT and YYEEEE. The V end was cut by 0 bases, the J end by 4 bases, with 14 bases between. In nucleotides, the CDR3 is TGTGCCAGCAGCTTGGTCCCTTTAGGATCCGGGGCCAACGTCCTGACTTTC. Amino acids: CASSLVPLGSGANVLTF.

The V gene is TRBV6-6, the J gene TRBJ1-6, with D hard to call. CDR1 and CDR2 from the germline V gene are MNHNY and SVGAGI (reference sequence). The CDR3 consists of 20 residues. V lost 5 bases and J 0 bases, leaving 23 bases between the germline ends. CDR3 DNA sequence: TGTGCCAGCAGTCCAGGTGGAGGGTGGCAAGAAGACTCCTATAATTCACCCCTCCACTTT. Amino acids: CASSPGGGWQEDSYNSPLHF.

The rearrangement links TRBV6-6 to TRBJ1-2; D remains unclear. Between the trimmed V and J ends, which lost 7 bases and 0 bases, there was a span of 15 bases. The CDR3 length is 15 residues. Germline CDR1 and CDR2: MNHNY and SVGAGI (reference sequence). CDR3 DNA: TGTGCCAGCACCCCCCTAGACACAACTAACTATGGCTACACCTTC. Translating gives CASTPLDTTNYGYTF.

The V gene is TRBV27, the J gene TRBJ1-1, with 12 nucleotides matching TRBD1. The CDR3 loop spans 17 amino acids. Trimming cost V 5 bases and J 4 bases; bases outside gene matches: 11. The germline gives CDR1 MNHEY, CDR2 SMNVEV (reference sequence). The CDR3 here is CASSRRDRGRKFTEAFF. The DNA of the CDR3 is TGTGCCAGCAGTCGACGGGACAGGGGGCGGAAATTCACTGAAGCTTTCTTT.

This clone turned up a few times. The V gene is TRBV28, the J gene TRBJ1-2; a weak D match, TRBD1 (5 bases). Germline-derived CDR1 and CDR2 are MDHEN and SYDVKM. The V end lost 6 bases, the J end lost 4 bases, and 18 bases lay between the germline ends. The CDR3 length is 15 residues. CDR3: CASSAQGRGFYGYTF. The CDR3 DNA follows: TGTGCCAGCAGCGCGCAGGGTCGAGGGTTCTATGGCTACACCTTC.

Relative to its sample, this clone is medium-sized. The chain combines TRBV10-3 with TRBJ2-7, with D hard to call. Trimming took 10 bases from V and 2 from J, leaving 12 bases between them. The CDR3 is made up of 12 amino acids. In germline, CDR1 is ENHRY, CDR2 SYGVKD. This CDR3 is CATSDGPYEQYF. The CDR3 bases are TGTGCCACCTCGGACGGCCCCTACGAGCAGTACTTC.

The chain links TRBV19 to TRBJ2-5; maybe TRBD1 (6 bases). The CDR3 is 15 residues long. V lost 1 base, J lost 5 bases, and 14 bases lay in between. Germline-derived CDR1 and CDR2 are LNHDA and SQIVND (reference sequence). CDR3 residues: CASSIAWNRVETQYF. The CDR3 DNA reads TGTGCCAGTAGTATAGCTTGGAACAGGGTGGAGACCCAGTACTTC.

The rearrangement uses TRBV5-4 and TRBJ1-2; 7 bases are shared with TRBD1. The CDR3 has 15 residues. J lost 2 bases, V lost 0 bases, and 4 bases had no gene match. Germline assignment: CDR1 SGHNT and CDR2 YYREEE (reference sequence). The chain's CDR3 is CASSLAWDSNYGYTF. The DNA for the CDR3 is TGTGCCAGCAGCTTGGCCTGGGACAGCAACTATGGCTACACCTTC.